What follows are 25 T cell receptor beta chains derived from one specimen sequenced in a study of T cell changes during pregnancy in multiple sclerosis. Measured with immunoSEQ multiplex PCR; TCRdb has only the in-frame clones, and not every one. Altogether about 27,000 clones are present, about 88% being singletons, with the ten largest covering more than 7.5%. The material sequenced was CD8+ T cells from peripheral blood mononuclear cells, taken in the second trimester of pregnancy. The origin of the receptors is a female donor with multiple sclerosis, enrolled in a pregnancy study.

This clone is deemed medium-sized. The V call is TRBV27, the J call TRBJ1-5, with a tentative D call TRBD1 (6 bases). The germline V gene has CDR1 MNHEY and CDR2 SMNVEV (reference sequence). This CDR3 contains 15 residues. The CDR3 nucleotides are TGTGCGGGCAGTGCACAGGGAGTTAGCAATCAGCCCCAGCATTTT. It yields the protein CAGSAQGVSNQPQHF.

CDR3 coding DNA: TGCGCCAGCAGCTGGGGAGACAGGCTGAACACTGAAGCTTTCTTT. Protein: CASSWGDRLNTEAFF. This chain joins TRBV5-1 and TRBJ1-1, with D possibly being TRBD1 (6 bases). The V gene lost 3 bases and the J gene lost 0 bases, with 12 bases spanning the gap. Per germline, CDR1 SGHRS and CDR2 YFSETQ. There are 15 residues in the CDR3. The entire variable domain, with the rest obtained from reference TRBV5-1 and TRBJ1-1, is as follows: KAGVTQTPRYLIKTRGQQVTLSCSPISGHRSVSWYQQTPGQGLQFLFEYFSETQRNKGNFPGRFSGRQFSNSRSEMNVSTLELGDSALYLCASSWGDRLNTEAFFGQGTRLTVV.

This rearrangement joins TRBV7-8 to TRBJ2-3; D gene uncertain. V shed 3 bases and J shed 1 base, with 5 bases lying between them. Germline V lookup: CDR1 SGHVS, CDR2 FQNEAQ. The CDR3 is 13 residues long. The CDR3 reads CASSFPGTDTQYF. As DNA, the CDR3 is TGTGCCAGCAGCTTCCCCGGCACAGATACGCAGTATTTT. The full variable domain, rest sourced from reference TRBV7-8 and TRBJ2-3, is GAGVSQSPRYKVAKRGQDVALRCDPISGHVSLFWYQQALGQGPEFLTYFQNEAQLDKSGLPSDRFFAERPEGSVSTLKIQRTQQEDSAVYLCASSFPGTDTQYFGPGTRLTVL.

The gene calls are TRBV4-3 and TRBJ1-1; TRBD1 aligns across 8 bases. The CDR3 extends over 16 amino acids. Germline values: CDR1 LGHNA, CDR2 YSLEER. The trim removed 0 bases at V and 4 bases at J, leaving 7 bases unmatched. CDR3 region: CASSQDSQGVGTEAFF. As DNA, the CDR3 is TGCGCCAGCAGCCAAGATTCACAGGGGGTGGGCACTGAAGCTTTCTTT.

This sequence joins TRBV4-1 and TRBJ2-6; D is ambiguous. V was shortened by 3 bases and J by 0 bases, with 9 bases between the two germline ends. The V gene's germline CDR1 is MGHRA and CDR2 YSYEKL. The CDR3 loop spans 16 amino acids. Written as DNA, the CDR3 is TGCGCCAGCAGCCAGCCTCTAAGCTCTGGGGCCAACGTCCTGACTTTC. Encoded protein: CASSQPLSSGANVLTF.

Of note for this clone: The sample holds other DNA sequences that translate to the same CDR3. The chain carries TRBV6-5 and TRBJ1-2; D not resolved. The CDR3 is 13 residues long. V lost 2 bases, J lost 5 bases, and 9 bases lay in between. Germline V gives CDR1 MNHEY, CDR2 SVGAGI. In DNA form, the CDR3 reads TGTGCCAGCAGTTACGGGCAGTTTTATGGCTACACCTTC. Its translation is CASSYGQFYGYTF.

CDR3 sequence reads: CASTQARPHRRGYTF. In DNA, the CDR3 is TGTGCCAGCACCCAGGCGAGACCGCACCGCCGGGGCTACACCTTC. V gene TRBV21-1 combines with J gene TRBJ1-2; TRBD1, the D gene given by the table, was not confirmed from the DNA. TRBV21-1 is a pseudogene. The CDR3 spans 15 residues.

The rearrangement links TRBV7-8 to TRBJ1-3; 8 bases are a match to TRBD1. The germline CDR1 and CDR2 sequences are SGHVS and FQNEAQ. CDR3 size: 16 residues. The V gene end was trimmed by 6 bases and the J gene end by 2 bases; junction bases not matched to a gene: 9. Written as DNA, the CDR3 is TGTGCCAGCAGTGGACCTCAGGGGGCTGCTGGAAACACCATATATTTT. Protein: CASSGPQGAAGNTIYF.

About this clone: Within the sample, other DNA sequences also encode this same CDR3. This chain uses TRBV5-6 with TRBJ1-2; 11 positions agree with TRBD1. CDR3 length: 17 amino acids. Germline V CDR1 and CDR2: SGHDT, YYEEEE. With 4 bases clipped from V and 5 bases from J, the junction kept 13 bases outside the gene matches. CDR3 loop: CASSLVRTGGRRYGYTF. The CDR3 DNA follows: TGTGCCAGCAGCCTGGTTAGGACAGGGGGCAGGAGGTATGGCTACACCTTC.

There are a few counts of this clone. The rearrangement links TRBV4-1 to TRBJ2-7; TRBD1 agrees at 9 bases. This CDR3 is built from 16 residues. V shed 3 bases and J 7 bases; nucleotides not matched to a gene: 13. CDR1 is MGHRA and CDR2 is YSYEKL in the germline V gene. This CDR3 reads CASSQGPGQGSWEQYF. Written as DNA, the CDR3 is TGCGCCAGCAGCCAGGGACCGGGACAGGGATCGTGGGAGCAGTACTTC.

The J gene is TRBJ2-7, the V gene TRBV19; 7 bases match TRBD2. The CDR3 contains 15 residues. Losses at the gene ends were 6 bases for V and 3 bases for J; bases not matched to a gene: 11. Per germline, CDR1 LNHDA and CDR2 SQIVND (reference sequence). CDR3 sequence: CASSQREGAFYEQYF. The CDR3 nucleotides read TGTGCCAGTAGCCAAAGGGAGGGTGCCTTCTACGAGCAGTACTTC.

The J gene is TRBJ2-2, the V gene TRBV29-1; possibly TRBD2 for D (5 bases). CDR1 SQVTM and CDR2 ANQGSEA come from the germline V gene. V dropped 7 bases and J dropped 5 bases, with 11 bases sitting between them. The CDR3 contains 12 residues. The CDR3, as DNA: TGCAGCGCCCGAGGGAATACCGGGGAGCTGTTTTTT. The encoded protein is CSARGNTGELFF.

The rearrangement uses TRBV6-1 and TRBJ1-4; unclear D gene. Per germline, CDR1 MNHNS and CDR2 SASEGT. The ends were cut back, 7 bases at V and 5 bases at J, with 11 bases in the middle. The CDR3 is 13 residues long. The CDR3 here is CASTPLENEKLFF. CDR3 coding DNA: TGTGCCAGCACCCCCCTAGAGAATGAAAAACTGTTTTTT.

The chain is built from TRBV21-1 and TRBJ2-7; the table names TRBD2, a call not compared with the DNA. TRBV21-1 is a pseudogene locus. The CDR3 sequence is 16 residues long. The CDR3 region is CASSKEESGGAGEQYF. The CDR3 DNA is TGTGCCAGCAGCAAAGAGGAAAGCGGGGGGGCAGGAGAGCAGTACTTC.

The genes are TRBV7-3 and TRBJ2-1; 8 bases agree with TRBD2. V gave up 7 bases and J gave up 9 bases; unmatched junction bases: 14. The length of the CDR3 is 15 residues. CDR1 is SGHTA and CDR2 is FQGTGA in the germline V gene. Here the CDR3 reads CASTPAGGEGGEQFF. The CDR3 DNA sequence: TGTGCCAGCACCCCGGCCGGGGGGGAAGGGGGTGAGCAGTTCTTC.

This chain uses TRBV21-1 with TRBJ1-4; the listed D gene, TRBD1, was not tested against the DNA. TRBV21-1 is classified as a pseudogene. The CDR3 loop spans 13 amino acids. The CDR3 DNA reads as TGTGCCAGCCTATGGGACAGAAGGGAAAAACTGTTTTTT. It translates to CASLWDRREKLFF.

This chain links TRBV7-2 with TRBJ1-2; D unresolved. The V end lost 6 bases, the J end lost 7 bases, and 12 bases lay between the germline ends. Germline V gene lookup returns CDR1 SGHTA and CDR2 FQGNSA. The CDR3 runs to 12 residues. The CDR3: CASSRARGGYTF. CDR3 sequence (DNA): TGTGCCAGCAGTCGTGCTCGGGGTGGCTACACCTTC.

This chain uses TRBV27 with TRBJ1-1, with 9 bases matching TRBD1. The CDR3 has 14 residues. With 3 bases clipped from V and 4 bases from J, the junction kept 3 bases outside the gene matches. CDR1 and CDR2 from the germline V gene are MNHEY and SMNVEV (reference sequence). The CDR3 region has the DNA TGTGCCAGCAGTTTTTCGACAGGGGGCACTGAAGCTTTCTTT. It codes for CASSFSTGGTEAFF.

This clone was recorded a few times. V and J are TRBV6-4 and TRBJ2-1; a weak D match, TRBD2 (6 bases). The germline gives CDR1 MRHNA, CDR2 SNTAGT. The CDR3 length is 15 residues. The V gene lost 0 bases and the J gene lost 0 bases, with 6 bases spanning the gap. The CDR3 sequence: CASSDSSGSYNEQFF. The CDR3, as DNA: TGTGCCAGCAGTGACTCTAGCGGCTCCTACAATGAGCAGTTCTTC.

This clone was found once. The V and J genes are TRBV7-9 and TRBJ1-1; D is possibly TRBD1 (6 bases). This CDR3 has 12 amino acids. Germline lookup yields CDR1 SEHNR and CDR2 FQNEAQ (reference sequence). Between the trimmed V and J ends, which lost 6 bases and 1 base, there was a span of 6 bases. The CDR3 region has the DNA TGTGCCAGCAGACAGGGGAACACTGAAGCTTTCTTT. Residues: CASRQGNTEAFF.

The gene calls are TRBV28 and TRBJ1-2, with 7 bases lining up with TRBD1. V lost 4 bases to trimming and J lost 4 bases; unmatched junction nucleotides: 6. The CDR3 runs 14 residues. The germline V gene has CDR1 MDHEN and CDR2 SYDVKM. This chain's CDR3 is CASSSRTGPYGYTF. CDR3 DNA sequence: TGTGCCAGCAGTTCACGGACAGGCCCCTATGGCTACACCTTC.

V gene TRBV29-1 combines with J gene TRBJ2-7; D is unclear. CDR1 is SQVTM, CDR2 ANQGSEA, per germline. Trimming took 5 bases from V and 5 from J, leaving 7 bases between them. This CDR3 region has 10 residues. CDR3 coding DNA: TGCAGCGTTATAGCCCACGAGCAGTACTTC. The encoded protein is CSVIAHEQYF.

Only a few counts were recorded for this clone. V usage is TRBV19 and J usage is TRBJ1-1; 10 bases align to TRBD1. With 11 bases clipped from V and 7 bases from J, the junction kept 10 bases outside the gene matches. Germline CDR1 reads LNHDA; CDR2 reads SQIVND (reference sequence). The CDR3 spans 13 residues. The DNA for the CDR3 is TGTGCCTCCCGGGACAGGGGATCCCTTGAAGCTTTCTTT. It translates to CASRDRGSLEAFF. Supplemented by reference TRBV19 and TRBJ1-1, the full variable domain reads DGGITQSPKYLFRKEGQNVTLSCEQNLNHDAMYWYRQDPGQGLRLIYYSQIVNDFQKGDIAEGYSVSREKKESFPLTVTSAQKNPTAFYLCASRDRGSLEAFFGQGTRLTVV.

The chain combines TRBV4-2 with TRBJ1-1; D gene unclear. Trimming took off 3 bases at V and 6 bases at J, with 11 bases between the two ends. This CDR3 is built from 13 residues. Germline CDR1 and CDR2: LGHNA and YNFKEQ. The CDR3 bases are TGTGCCAGCAGCCAGGAGGACGCGGCTGAAGCTTTCTTT. Its protein is CASSQEDAAEAFF.

The chain joins TRBV19 to TRBJ1-6; TRBD1 agrees at 7 bases. Trimming at V came to 6 bases and at J to 8 bases, leaving 13 bases not matched to a gene. The CDR3 extends over 16 amino acids. Germline lookup yields CDR1 LNHDA and CDR2 SQIVND (reference sequence). The CDR3 loop reads CASRLDRAGGYSPLHF. In nucleotides, the CDR3 is TGTGCCAGTAGACTCGACAGGGCAGGAGGTTATTCACCCCTCCACTTT.